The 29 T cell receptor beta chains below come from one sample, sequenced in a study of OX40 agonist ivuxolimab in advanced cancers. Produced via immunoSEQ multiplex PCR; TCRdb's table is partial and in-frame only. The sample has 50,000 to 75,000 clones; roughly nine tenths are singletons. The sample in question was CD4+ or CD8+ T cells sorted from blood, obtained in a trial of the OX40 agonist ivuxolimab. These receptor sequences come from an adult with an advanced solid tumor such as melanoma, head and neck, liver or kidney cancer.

In DNA, the CDR3 is TGTGCCAGCAGCTTAGAGGGGAATGGCTACACCTTC. Its protein is CASSLEGNGYTF. The chain joins TRBV11-2 to TRBJ1-2; D is uncertain. Germline V gene data show CDR1 as SGHAT and CDR2 as FQNNGV. There are 12 residues in the CDR3. With 0 bases removed from V and 6 bases from J, the gap between germline ends came to 5 bases.

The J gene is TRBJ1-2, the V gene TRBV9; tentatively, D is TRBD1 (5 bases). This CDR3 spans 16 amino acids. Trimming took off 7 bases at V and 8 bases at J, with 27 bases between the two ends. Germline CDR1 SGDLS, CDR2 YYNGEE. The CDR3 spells CASQPGGGAVRSGYTF. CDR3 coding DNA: TGTGCCAGCCAGCCGGGGGGGGGAGCGGTACGTAGCGGCTACACCTTC.

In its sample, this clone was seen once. The CDR3: CASSYKRTGAYTEAFF. The CDR3 DNA reads TGTGCCAGCAGTTACAAAAGGACAGGGGCCTACACTGAAGCTTTCTTT. V gene TRBV6-5 combines with J gene TRBJ1-1; TRBD1 agrees at 9 bases. V dropped 2 bases and J dropped 3; count of bases not matched to a gene: 7. CDR1 and CDR2 (germline): MNHEY, SVGAGI. The CDR3 loop spans 16 amino acids.

Written as DNA, the CDR3 is TGTGCCACCAACGAGGGGGCAGAGTCACCCCTCCACTTT. Translation: CATNEGAESPLHF. The chain carries TRBV19 and TRBJ1-6, with 7 bases fitting TRBD1. Per the germline V gene, CDR1 is LNHDA and CDR2 is SQIVND (reference sequence). Trimming cost V 10 bases and J 10 bases; bases outside gene matches: 10. The CDR3 totals 13 residues.

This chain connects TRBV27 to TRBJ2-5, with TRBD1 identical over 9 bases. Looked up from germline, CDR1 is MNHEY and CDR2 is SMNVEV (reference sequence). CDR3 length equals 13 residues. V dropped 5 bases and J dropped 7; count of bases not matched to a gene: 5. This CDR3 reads CASSTRQGGTQYF. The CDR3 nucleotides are TGTGCCAGCAGTACCAGACAGGGGGGGACCCAGTACTTC.

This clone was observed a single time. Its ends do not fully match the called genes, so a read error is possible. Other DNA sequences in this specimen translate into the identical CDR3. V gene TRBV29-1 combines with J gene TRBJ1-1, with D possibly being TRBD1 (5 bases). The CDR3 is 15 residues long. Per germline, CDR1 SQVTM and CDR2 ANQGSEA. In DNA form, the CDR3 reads TGCAGCGTTGAGGGGGGACGACGAGTCCTCACTGAGGCTTTCTTT. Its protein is CSVEGGRRVLTEAFF. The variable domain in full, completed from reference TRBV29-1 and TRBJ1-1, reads SAVISQKPSRDICQRGTSLTIQCQVDSQVTMMFWYRQQPGQSLTLIATANQGSEATYESGFVIDKFPISRPNLTFSTLTVSNMSPEDSSIYLCSVEGGRRVLTEAFFGQGTRLTVV.

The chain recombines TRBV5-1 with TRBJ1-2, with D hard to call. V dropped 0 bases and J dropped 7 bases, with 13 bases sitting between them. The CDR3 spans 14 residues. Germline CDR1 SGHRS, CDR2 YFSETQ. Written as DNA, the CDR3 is TGCGCCAGCAGCTTGGCCGGAGCTCCGGGTGGCTACACCTTC. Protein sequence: CASSLAGAPGGYTF.

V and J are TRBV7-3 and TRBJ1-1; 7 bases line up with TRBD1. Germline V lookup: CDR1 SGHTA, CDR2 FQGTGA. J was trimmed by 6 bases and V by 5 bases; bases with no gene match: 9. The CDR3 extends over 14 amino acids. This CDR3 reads CASSPTGVGAEAFF. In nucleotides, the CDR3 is TGTGCCAGCAGCCCTACAGGGGTGGGGGCTGAAGCTTTCTTT.

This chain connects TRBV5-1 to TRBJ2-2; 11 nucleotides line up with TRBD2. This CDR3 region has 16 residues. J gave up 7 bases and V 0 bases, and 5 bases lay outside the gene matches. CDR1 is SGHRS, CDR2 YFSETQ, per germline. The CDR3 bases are TGCGCCAGCAGCTTGGGACTAGCGGGGCAAGACGGGGAGCTGTTTTTT. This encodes CASSLGLAGQDGELFF.

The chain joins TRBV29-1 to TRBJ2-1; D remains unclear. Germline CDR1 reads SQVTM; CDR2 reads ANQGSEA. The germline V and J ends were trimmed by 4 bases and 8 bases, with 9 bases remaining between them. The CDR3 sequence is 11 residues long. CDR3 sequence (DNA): TGCAGCGTTGGCTCCCGGCATGAGCAGTTCTTC. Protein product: CSVGSRHEQFF.

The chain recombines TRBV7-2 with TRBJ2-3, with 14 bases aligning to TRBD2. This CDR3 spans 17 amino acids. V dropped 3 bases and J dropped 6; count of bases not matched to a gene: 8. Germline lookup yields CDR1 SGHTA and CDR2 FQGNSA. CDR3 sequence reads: CASSFVTSGGARDTQYF. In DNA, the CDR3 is TGTGCCAGCAGCTTCGTGACTAGCGGGGGGGCACGGGATACGCAGTATTTT.

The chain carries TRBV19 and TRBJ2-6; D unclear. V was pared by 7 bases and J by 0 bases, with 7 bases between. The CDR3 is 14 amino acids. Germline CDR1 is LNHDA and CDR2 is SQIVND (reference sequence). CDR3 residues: CASKFPSGANVLTF. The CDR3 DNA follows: TGTGCCAGTAAGTTCCCCTCTGGGGCCAACGTCCTGACTTTC.

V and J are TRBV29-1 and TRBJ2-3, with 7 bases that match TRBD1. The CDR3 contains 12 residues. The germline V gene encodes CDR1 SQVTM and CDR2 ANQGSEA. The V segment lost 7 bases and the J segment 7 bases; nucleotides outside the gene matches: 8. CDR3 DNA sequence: TGCAGCGCCGACAGGGTAATGAATACGCAGTATTTT. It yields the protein CSADRVMNTQYF.

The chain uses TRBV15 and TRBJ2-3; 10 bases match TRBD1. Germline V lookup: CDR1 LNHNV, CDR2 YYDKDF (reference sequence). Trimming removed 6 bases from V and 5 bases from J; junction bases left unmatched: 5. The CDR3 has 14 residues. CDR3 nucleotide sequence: TGTGCCACCAGTAGGACAGGGGGGGTAGATACGCAGTATTTT. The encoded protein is CATSRTGGVDTQYF.

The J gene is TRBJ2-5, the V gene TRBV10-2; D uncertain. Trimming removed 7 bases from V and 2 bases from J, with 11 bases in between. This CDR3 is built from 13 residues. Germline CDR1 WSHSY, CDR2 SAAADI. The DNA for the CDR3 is TGCGCCAGCAAGCCCGCAGGTCAAGAGACCCAGTACTTC. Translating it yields CASKPAGQETQYF.

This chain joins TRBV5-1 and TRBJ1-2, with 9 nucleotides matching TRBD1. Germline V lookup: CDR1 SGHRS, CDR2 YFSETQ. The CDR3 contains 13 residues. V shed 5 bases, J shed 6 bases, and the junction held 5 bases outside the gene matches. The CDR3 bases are TGCGCCAGCAGGCCCACAGGGGGCGATGGCTACACCTTC. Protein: CASRPTGGDGYTF.

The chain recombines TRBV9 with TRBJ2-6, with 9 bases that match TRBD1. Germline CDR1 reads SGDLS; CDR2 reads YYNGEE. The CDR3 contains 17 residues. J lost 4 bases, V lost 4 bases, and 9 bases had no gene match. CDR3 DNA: TGTGCCAGCAGCCCCCGGGACAGGGCATCAGGGGCCAACGTCCTGACTTTC. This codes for CASSPRDRASGANVLTF.

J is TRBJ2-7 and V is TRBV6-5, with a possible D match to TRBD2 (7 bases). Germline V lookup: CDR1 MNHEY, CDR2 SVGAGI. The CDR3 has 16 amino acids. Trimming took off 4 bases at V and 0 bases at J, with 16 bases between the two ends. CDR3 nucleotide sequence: TGTGCCAGCAGTTCGCGAAGGGGGGGGGACTCCTACGAGCAGTACTTC. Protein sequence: CASSSRRGGDSYEQYF.

The CDR3 sequence is CASSEAFSGNTIYF. The CDR3 DNA sequence: TGTGCCAGCAGTGAGGCGTTCTCTGGAAACACCATATATTTT. V gene TRBV6-4 combines with J gene TRBJ1-3; D not resolved. The V gene's germline CDR1 is MRHNA and CDR2 SNTAGT. The CDR3 runs 14 residues. V was pared by 3 bases and J by 0 bases, with 6 bases between.

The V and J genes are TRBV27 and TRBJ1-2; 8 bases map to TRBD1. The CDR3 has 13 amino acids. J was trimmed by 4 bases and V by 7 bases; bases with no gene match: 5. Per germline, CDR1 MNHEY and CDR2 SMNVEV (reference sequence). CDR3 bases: TGTGCCAGCACCGAAGGACAGGGCTATGGCTACACCTTC. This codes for CASTEGQGYGYTF.

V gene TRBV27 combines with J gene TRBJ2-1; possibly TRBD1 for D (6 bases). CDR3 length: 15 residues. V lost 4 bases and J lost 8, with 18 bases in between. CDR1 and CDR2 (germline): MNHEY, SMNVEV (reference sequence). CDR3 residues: CASSYGTRSQDEQFF. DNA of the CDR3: TGTGCCAGCAGTTACGGGACACGTTCACAGGATGAGCAGTTCTTC.

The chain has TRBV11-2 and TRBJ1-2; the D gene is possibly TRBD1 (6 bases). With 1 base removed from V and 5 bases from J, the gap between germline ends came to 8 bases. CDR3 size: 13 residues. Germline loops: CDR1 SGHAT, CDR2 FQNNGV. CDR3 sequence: CASSLVGQYGYTF. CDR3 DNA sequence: TGTGCCAGCAGCTTAGTCGGACAGTATGGCTACACCTTC.

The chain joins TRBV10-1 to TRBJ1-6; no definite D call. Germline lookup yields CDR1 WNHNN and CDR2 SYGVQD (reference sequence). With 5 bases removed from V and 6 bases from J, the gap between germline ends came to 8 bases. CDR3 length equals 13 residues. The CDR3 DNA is TGCGCCAGCAGTCGGACGGCTAATTCACCCCTCCACTTT. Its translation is CASSRTANSPLHF.

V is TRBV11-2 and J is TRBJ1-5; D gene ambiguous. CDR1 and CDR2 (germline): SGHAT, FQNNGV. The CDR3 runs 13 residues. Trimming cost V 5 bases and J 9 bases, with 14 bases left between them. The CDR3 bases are TGTGCCAGCAGCCCCGAACGCCTTGGGCCCCAGCATTTT. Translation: CASSPERLGPQHF.

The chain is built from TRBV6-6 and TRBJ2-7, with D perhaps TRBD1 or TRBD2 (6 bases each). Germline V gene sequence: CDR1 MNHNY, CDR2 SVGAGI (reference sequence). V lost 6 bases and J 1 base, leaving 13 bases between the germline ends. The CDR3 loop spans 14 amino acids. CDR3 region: CASREGEGSYEQYF. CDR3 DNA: TGTGCCAGCAGGGAGGGGGAAGGATCCTACGAGCAGTACTTC.

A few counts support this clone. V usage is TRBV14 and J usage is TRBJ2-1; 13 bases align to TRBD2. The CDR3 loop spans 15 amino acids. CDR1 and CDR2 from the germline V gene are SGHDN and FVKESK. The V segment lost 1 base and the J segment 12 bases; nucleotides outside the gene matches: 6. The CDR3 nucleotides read TGTGCCAGCAGCCAAGGGACTAGCGGGAGTGTAGGGCAGTTCTTC. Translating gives CASSQGTSGSVGQFF. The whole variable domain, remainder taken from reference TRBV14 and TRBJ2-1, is EAGVTQFPSHSVIEKGQTVTLRCDPISGHDNLYWYRRVMGKEIKFLLHFVKESKQDESGMPNNRFLAERTGGTYSTLKVQPAELEDSGVYFCASSQGTSGSVGQFFGPGTRLTVL.

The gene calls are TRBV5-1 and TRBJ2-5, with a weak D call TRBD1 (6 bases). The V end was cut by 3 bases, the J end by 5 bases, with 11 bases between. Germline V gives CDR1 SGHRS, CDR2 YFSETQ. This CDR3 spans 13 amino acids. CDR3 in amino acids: CASSSGHSETQYF. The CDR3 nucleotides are TGCGCCAGCAGCTCGGGACACTCGGAGACCCAGTACTTC.

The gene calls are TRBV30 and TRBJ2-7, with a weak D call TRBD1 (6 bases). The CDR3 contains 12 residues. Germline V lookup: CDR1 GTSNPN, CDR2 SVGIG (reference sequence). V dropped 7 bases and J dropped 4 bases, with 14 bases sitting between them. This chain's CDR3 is CAFGRGWYEQYF. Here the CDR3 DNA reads TGTGCCTTTGGCAGGGGATGGTACGAGCAGTACTTC.

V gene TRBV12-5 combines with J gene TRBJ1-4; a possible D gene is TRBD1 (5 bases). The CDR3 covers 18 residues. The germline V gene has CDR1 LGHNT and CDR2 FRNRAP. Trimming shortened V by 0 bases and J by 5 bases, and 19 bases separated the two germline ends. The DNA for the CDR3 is TGTGCTAGTGGTTTGGTACTTGTTCCGGGGACGGGAAATGAAAAACTGTTTTTT. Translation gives CASGLVLVPGTGNEKLFF.